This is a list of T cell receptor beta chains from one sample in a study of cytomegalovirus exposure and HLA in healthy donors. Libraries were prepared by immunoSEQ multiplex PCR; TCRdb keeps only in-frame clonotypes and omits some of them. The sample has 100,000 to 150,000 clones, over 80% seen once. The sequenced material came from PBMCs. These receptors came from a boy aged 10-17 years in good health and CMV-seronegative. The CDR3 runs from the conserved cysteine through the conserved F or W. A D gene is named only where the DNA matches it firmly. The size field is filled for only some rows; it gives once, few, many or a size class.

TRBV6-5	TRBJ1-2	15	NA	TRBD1	TGTGCCAGCAGTTACGCAGGGGGCTCGGGCTATGGCTACACCTTC	CASSYAGGSGYGYTF
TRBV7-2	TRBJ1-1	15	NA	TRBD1	TGTGCCAGCAGCTTCGAAGGCCCAGGGGGCACTGAAGCTTTCTTT	CASSFEGPGGTEAFF
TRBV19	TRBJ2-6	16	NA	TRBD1	TGTGCCAGTACCTTGGACAGGGCGAATGGGGCCAACGTCCTGACTTTC	CASTLDRANGANVLTF
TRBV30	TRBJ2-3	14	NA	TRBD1	TGTGCCTGGAGTCCGACAGGGGGCGGCGATACGCAGTATTTT	CAWSPTGGGDTQYF
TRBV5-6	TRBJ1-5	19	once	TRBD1	TGTGCCAGCAGCTTGGGGCCGGGACAGGGAACCTATAGCAATCAGCCCCAGCATTTT	CASSLGPGQGTYSNQPQHF
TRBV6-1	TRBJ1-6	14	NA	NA	TGTGCCAGCAGTGAACAGGGGTTTAATTCACCCCTCCACTTT	CASSEQGFNSPLHF
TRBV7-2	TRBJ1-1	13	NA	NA	TGTGCCAGCAGCCGAACCAGGAACACTGAAGCTTTCTTT	CASSRTRNTEAFF
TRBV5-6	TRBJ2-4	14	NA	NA	TGTGCCAGCAGCTTCAGGGGAGCCAAAAACATTCAGTACTTC	CASSFRGAKNIQYF
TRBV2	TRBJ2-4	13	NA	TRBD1	TGTGCCAGCACTCCAGACAGGGTGAACATTCAGTACTTC	CASTPDRVNIQYF
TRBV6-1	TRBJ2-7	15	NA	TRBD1	TGTGCCAGCATGCTCCGAGCAGGGGGTAGCTACGAGCAGTACTTC	CASMLRAGGSYEQYF
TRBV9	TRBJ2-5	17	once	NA	TGTGCCAGCAGCGCTCATCAGGGGGGCAGGTTCCAAGAGACCCAGTACTTC	CASSAHQGGRFQETQYF
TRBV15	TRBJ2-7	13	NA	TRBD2	TGTGCCACCAAGGCTAGCGGGGCCTACGAGCAGTACTTC	CATKASGAYEQYF
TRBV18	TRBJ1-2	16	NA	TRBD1	TGTGCCAGCTCGCGGACAGGAGTCTCCCCCAACTATGGCTACACCTTC	CASSRTGVSPNYGYTF
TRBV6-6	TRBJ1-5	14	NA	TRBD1	TGTGCCAGCAGCCCCACAGGGGTTAACCAGCCCCAGCATTTT	CASSPTGVNQPQHF
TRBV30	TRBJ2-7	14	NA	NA	TGTGCCTGGAGTCGGGCTAGCGTTTCCTACGAGCAGTACTTC	CAWSRASVSYEQYF
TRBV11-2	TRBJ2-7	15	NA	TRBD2	TGTGCCAGCAGCACCCCCCGGGGGGGAATTTACGAGCAGTACTTC	CASSTPRGGIYEQYF
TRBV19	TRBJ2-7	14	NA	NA	TGTGCCAGTAGTATAGATCTAGCGACCTACGAGCAGTACTTC	CASSIDLATYEQYF
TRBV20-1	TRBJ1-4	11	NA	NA	TGCAGTGCTCGCGGGGGGCCCAAACTGTTTTTT	CSARGGPKLFF
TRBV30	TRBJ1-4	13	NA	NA	TGTGCCTGGAGGGGCAGGGCGGGAGAAAAACTGTTTTTT	CAWRGRAGEKLFF
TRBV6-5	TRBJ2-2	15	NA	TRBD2	TGTGCCAGCAGACTAGCGGGAGGGCCAGCGGGGGAGCTGTTTTTT	CASRLAGGPAGELFF
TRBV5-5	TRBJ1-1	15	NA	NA	TGTGCCAGCAGCACCTGGGGGGGCGCTGACACTGAAGCTTTCTTT	CASSTWGGADTEAFF
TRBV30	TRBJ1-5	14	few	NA	TGTGCCTGGAGCCCCAGGTCGGGCAATCAGCCCCAGCATTTT	CAWSPRSGNQPQHF
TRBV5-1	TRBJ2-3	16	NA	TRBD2	TGCGCCAGCAGCTACGGGTTAGGAGGACTAGGAGATACGCAGTATTTT	CASSYGLGGLGDTQYF
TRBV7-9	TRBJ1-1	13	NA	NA	TGTGCCAGCAGCTTAGAACAGGGTTTGGAAGCTTTCTTT	CASSLEQGLEAFF
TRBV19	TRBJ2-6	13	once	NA	TGTGCCAGTACCAGCTCTGGGGCCAACGTCCTGACTTTC	CASTSSGANVLTF
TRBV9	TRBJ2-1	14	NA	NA	TGTGCCAGCAGCACACTCGTTCGGGAAGATGAGCAGTTCTTC	CASSTLVREDEQFF
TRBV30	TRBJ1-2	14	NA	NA	TGTGCCTGGAGCGAAGGGGGAATTAACTATGGCTACACCTTC	CAWSEGGINYGYTF
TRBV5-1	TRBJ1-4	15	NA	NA	TGCGCCAGCAGCGGCGGGACCCTTTTAAATGAAAAACTGTTTTTT	CASSGGTLLNEKLFF
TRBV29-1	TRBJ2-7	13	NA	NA	TGCAGCGTTCTCCGTACAGGCTCCTACGAGCAGTACTTC	CSVLRTGSYEQYF
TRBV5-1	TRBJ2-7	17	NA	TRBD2	TGCGCCAGCAGCTTGGTTTCGGGACTAGCGAGCTCCTACGAGCAGTACTTC	CASSLVSGLASSYEQYF
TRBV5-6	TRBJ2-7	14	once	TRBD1	TGTGCCAGCAGCGCAGGGGACAGGGTGTCCGAGCAGTACTTC	CASSAGDRVSEQYF
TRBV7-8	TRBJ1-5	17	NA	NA	TGTGCCAGCAGCTTAGCGCTGGTCAGGGAAGGGTTACAGCCCCAGCATTTT	CASSLALVREGLQPQHF
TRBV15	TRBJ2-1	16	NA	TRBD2	TGTGCCACCAGCAGAGATTTAGCGGGAGCTAAGAATGAGCAGTTCTTC	CATSRDLAGAKNEQFF
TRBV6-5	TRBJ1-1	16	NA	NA	TGTGCCAGCAGTTACCTCGGAACCGGGGAGAACACTGAAGCTTTCTTT	CASSYLGTGENTEAFF
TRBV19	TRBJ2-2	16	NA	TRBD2	TGTGCCACCCGGACGGGAGGGGTAAAGAACACCGGGGAGCTGTTTTTT	CATRTGGVKNTGELFF
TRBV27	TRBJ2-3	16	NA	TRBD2	TGTGCCAGCAGTCTACGGACTAGCGGAGCCACAGATACGCAGTATTTT	CASSLRTSGATDTQYF
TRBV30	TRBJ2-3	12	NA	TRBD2	TGTGCCGGGGGGGTAGACACAGATACGCAGTATTTT	CAGGVDTDTQYF
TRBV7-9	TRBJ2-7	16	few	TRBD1	TGTGCCAGCAGCCAAACGGCGGGACAGGGGGCCGGCGAGCAGTACTTC	CASSQTAGQGAGEQYF
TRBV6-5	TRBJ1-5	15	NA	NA	TGTGCCAGCAGTTACTCGGAGTCCCCCAAATCGCCCCAGCATTTT	CASSYSESPKSPQHF
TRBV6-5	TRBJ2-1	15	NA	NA	TGTGCCAGCAGTTACGAGAGTCAGACAGGCTTTGAGCAGTTCTTC	CASSYESQTGFEQFF
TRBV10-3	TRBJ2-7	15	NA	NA	TGTGCCATCAGGCCCCGGGGTGAACTTCTACGGGAGCAGTACTTC	CAIRPRGELLREQYF
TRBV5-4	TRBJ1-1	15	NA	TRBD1	TGTGCCAGCAGCTTCGGACAGGGAATAAACACTGAAGCTTTCTTT	CASSFGQGINTEAFF
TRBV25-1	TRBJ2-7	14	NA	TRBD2	TGTGCCAGCAGTGATCCGGGGGGGAGCTACGAGCAGTACTTC	CASSDPGGSYEQYF
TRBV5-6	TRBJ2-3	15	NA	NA	TGTGCCAGCAGCTTGGTCGAGGTGGTCGTGAATACGCAGTATTTT	CASSLVEVVVNTQYF
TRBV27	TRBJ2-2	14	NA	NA	TGTGCCAGCAGTTCGCCGGACTACCCCGGGGAGCTGTTTTTT	CASSSPDYPGELFF